This T cell receptor (beta chain) was profiled in a study of blood T cell repertoires in COVID-19. CDR3 length equals 15 residues. The V segment lost 3 bases and the J segment 8 bases; nucleotides outside the gene matches: 9. CDR1 and CDR2 (germline): SGHRS, YFSETQ. Original processing methods: Counts of nucleated cells, estimated from reference gene primer amplification, were obtained. Data came from immunoSEQ multiplex PCR; TCRdb stores just in-frame clones and leaves some out. Clone size and the V and J calls come from that table; the DNA yielded D and trimming. The repertoire has fewer than 250,000 clones, 70% to 85% of them found once; the top ten carry 1.9%.

The chain links TRBV5-1 to TRBJ2-1; the match to TRBD2 covers 9 bases. The specimen was peripheral blood. This receptor was obtained from a woman aged 80 or over with acute or convalescent COVID-19. This CDR3 reads CASSYEAGGYYEQFF. In nucleotides, the CDR3 is TGCGCCAGCAGCTATGAAGCGGGGGGATATTATGAGCAGTTCTTC.